Below, 26 T cell receptor beta chains from the same sample are listed, as sequenced in a study of T cell clonality in common variable immunodeficiency. Study findings and constraints: Fewer deletions and N-nucleotide insertions were reportedly seen in common variable immunodeficiency TCR beta sequences.

For these TCRs, the target antigens are not known. Generated by immunoSEQ multiplex PCR, the TCRdb table keeps only in-frame clones and is missing some. There are about 5,300 clones in the sample, none observed a single time. Input material: peripheral blood mononuclear cells. These receptors were collected from a human donor with common variable immunodeficiency.

This clone came up a few times. The DNA read from the CDR3 is TGTGCCAGCAGCGCCGGACAGGGTGACCCTTACGAG. This translates into CASSAGQGDPYE. The entire CDR3 protein reads CASSAGQGDPYEQYF. The rearrangement links TRBV5-6 to TRBJ2-7; 8 nucleotides align to TRBD1. The CDR3 extends 3 residues past the end of the read, so its final part is completed from the germline J gene. The J segment lost 4 bases and the V segment lost 4 bases, leaving 10 bases of the junction unmatched. The germline CDR1 and CDR2 sequences are SGHDT and YYEEEE. This CDR3 contains 15 residues.

As regards this clone: The read terminates 3 residues ahead of where the CDR3 ends, so the germline J gene completes it. This chain joins TRBV7-2 and TRBJ1-5; D call uncertain. CDR3 size: 13 residues. The germline gives CDR1 SGHTA, CDR2 FQGNSA. V lost 4 bases and J lost 0, with 4 bases in between. The CDR3 bases that were read are TGTGCCAGCAGCTCCTATAGCAATCAGCCC. Protein product: CASSSYSNQP. The full-length CDR3 reads as CASSSYSNQPQHF. The full variable domain, in which reference TRBV7-2 and TRBJ1-5 provide the parts outside the CDR3, is GAGVSQSPSNKVTEKGKDVELRCDPISGHTALYWYRQSLGQGLEFLIYFQGNSAPDKSGLPSDRFSAERTGGSVSTLTIQRTQQEDSAVYLCASSSYSNQPQHFGDGTRLSIL.

This clone is medium-sized within its sample. The DNA ends 3 residues before the CDR3 does, and the rest of the CDR3 is filled in from the germline J gene. The chain joins TRBV12-5 to TRBJ2-3; the D is unclear. Germline assignment: CDR1 LGHNT and CDR2 FRNRAP. This CDR3 is 12 amino acids long. V lost 7 bases and J 2 bases, leaving 7 bases between the germline ends. CDR3 amino acids: CASALDTDTQYF. Partial CDR3 DNA: TGTGCTAGTGCCTTAGACACAGATACG.

This clone is classed as large. The read ends 3 residues early relative to the CDR3; the germline J gene fills the gap. V usage is TRBV20-1 and J usage is TRBJ1-1, with TRBD1 as a possible D gene (5 bases). CDR3 length: 14 residues. The germline V gene has CDR1 DFQATT and CDR2 SNEGSKA (reference sequence). V shed 3 bases and J shed 0 bases, with 11 bases lying between them. The covered CDR3 bases are TGCAGTGCTAGGGTTGTCAGGGTGAACACTGAA. Amino acid sequence: CSARVVRVNTE. The CDR3 in its entirety is CSARVVRVNTEAFF.

This clone was counted ten times or more. Coverage ceases 3 residues before the CDR3 finishes, and the germline J gene fills in the end. This sequence joins TRBV19 and TRBJ2-4; TRBD1 aligns across 8 bases. The CDR3 is 16 residues long. Trimming cost V 5 bases and J 8 bases; bases outside gene matches: 14. CDR1 LNHDA and CDR2 SQIVND come from the germline V gene (reference sequence). CDR3 amino acids: CASSSQGDGNLDIQYF. The DNA read from the CDR3 is TGTGCCAGTAGTTCACAGGGGGACGGGAATCTTGACATT.

This clone appeared many times. The observed sequence ends 3 residues before the CDR3 terminus, with the missing tail filled in from the germline J gene. The chain recombines TRBV19 with TRBJ1-1; D is unclear. The CDR3 spans 11 residues. Germline lookup yields CDR1 LNHDA and CDR2 SQIVND (reference sequence). The CDR3 sequence: CASSIDWRAFF. The covered CDR3 bases are TGTGCCAGTAGTATAGATTGGCGG.

In this sample, this clone is medium-sized (0.01 to 0.1%). Relative to the germline gene, one junction end is altered; a read error may explain this. The CDR3 extends 3 residues past the end of the read, so its final part is completed from the germline J gene. The chain employs TRBV4-2 and TRBJ1-2, with a possible D match to TRBD1 (5 bases). The germline V gene has CDR1 LGHNA and CDR2 YNFKEQ. There are 16 residues in the CDR3. The DNA read from the CDR3 is TGCGCCAGCAGCCAAGAGGTGGGGCCAGAAGTCTATGGC. Protein sequence: CASSQEVGPEVYG. The full CDR3 sequence reads CASSQEVGPEVYGYTF.

As concerns this clone: Its ends do not fully match the called genes, so a read error is possible. The CDR3 end is not reached by the read, which stops 3 residues before it; the germline J gene fills it in. Additional DNA sequences in this sample encode the identical CDR3. J is TRBJ2-1 and V is TRBV6-2 or TRBV6-3; 7 positions agree with TRBD2. Germline CDR1 and CDR2: MNHEY and SVGEGT. The CDR3 has 15 amino acids. The CDR3 loop reads CASSYLGGDYNEQFF. Incomplete CDR3 DNA: TGCGCCAGCAGTTACTTGGGGGGGGACTACAATGAG.

Of note for this clone: The read terminates 3 residues before the CDR3 end, so the remaining end is supplied by the germline J gene. V usage is TRBV2 and J usage is TRBJ2-5; the D gene is possibly TRBD2 (7 bases). The CDR3 consists of 15 residues. Germline CDR1 and CDR2: SNHLY and FYNNEI. V lost 6 bases, J lost 4 bases, and 18 bases lay in between. CDR3: CASRRGDGGGETQYF. The sequenced part of the CDR3 DNA is TGTGCCAGCAGGAGGGGGGACGGCGGGGGAGAGACC.

About this clone: Read data end 3 residues before the CDR3 end; the end is taken from the germline J gene. The chain employs TRBV7-2 and TRBJ2-7; 10 bases match TRBD2. There are 15 residues in the CDR3. The J segment lost 2 bases and the V segment lost 5 bases, leaving 6 bases of the junction unmatched. Germline V lookup: CDR1 SGHTA, CDR2 FQGNSA. CDR3 residues: CASSPSAGGTYEQYF. The sequenced part of the CDR3 DNA is TGTGCCAGCAGCCCATCAGCGGGGGGGACCTACGAG.

This clone has more than one count but fewer than ten. The read ends 3 residues shy of where the CDR3 ends; the end is completed using the germline J gene. The chain uses TRBV7-6 and TRBJ2-1, with unresolved D. The CDR3 totals 15 residues. The germline V gene encodes CDR1 SGHVS and CDR2 FNYEAQ. V was pared by 5 bases and J by 5 bases, with 16 bases between. CDR3 bases read: TGTGCCAGCAGCAAAACCCTGACAAGTAACAATGAG. The encoded protein is CASSKTLTSNNE. The CDR3 as a whole reads CASSKTLTSNNEQFF.

This clone was seen many times. Read coverage stops 3 residues before the CDR3 terminus; the germline J gene supplies the remainder. V and J are TRBV19 and TRBJ2-2; weak D call: TRBD2 (5 bases). V shed 4 bases and J shed 6 bases, with 12 bases lying between them. The CDR3 totals 14 residues. Germline values: CDR1 LNHDA, CDR2 SQIVND (reference sequence). CDR3 sequence reads: CASSKRGEPGELFF. The CDR3 DNA, read in part, is TGTGCCAGTAGTAAACGGGGAGAACCCGGGGAG.

This clone was counted only a few times. The read terminates 3 residues ahead of where the CDR3 ends, so the germline J gene completes it. This chain links TRBV19 with TRBJ1-6; weak D call: TRBD1 (6 bases). Germline CDR1 and CDR2: LNHDA and SQIVND (reference sequence). This CDR3 comprises 13 residues. V was trimmed by 8 bases and J by 7 bases, leaving 12 bases between them. The DNA read from the CDR3 is TGTGCCAGTGACACAGGGAGAAATTCACCC. Translating gives CASDTGRNSP. From start to end, the CDR3 is CASDTGRNSPLHF.

In this sample, this clone turned up a few times. Read data end 3 residues before the CDR3 end; the end is taken from the germline J gene. This chain uses TRBV6-1 with TRBJ2-7; D possibly corresponds to TRBD1 (7 bases). This CDR3 spans 15 amino acids. The germline gives CDR1 MNHNS, CDR2 SASEGT. Trimming took 4 bases from V and 6 from J, leaving 19 bases between them. The covered CDR3 bases are TGTGCCAGCAGTGGGGCGACCAGGGGGGTATCCGAG. It codes for CASSGATRGVSE. The entire CDR3 sequence reads CASSGATRGVSEQYF.

This clone was found many times. The CDR3 end falls 3 residues outside the read, so it is completed with the germline J gene. The chain combines TRBV11-3 with TRBJ2-1; D possibly corresponds to TRBD2 (5 bases). CDR1 SGHNT and CDR2 YENEEA come from the germline V gene. V was trimmed by 8 bases and J by 8 bases, leaving 13 bases between them. CDR3 size: 12 residues. Incomplete CDR3 DNA: TGTGCCAGCGCAAGCAGCGGCGATGAG. This encodes CASASSGDE. The CDR3 reads in full as CASASSGDEQFF.

This clone was counted many times. Coverage ceases 3 residues before the CDR3 finishes, and the germline J gene fills in the end. The rearrangement joins TRBV29-1 to TRBJ1-1, with 9 bases matching TRBD1. This CDR3 has 12 amino acids. Germline CDR1 SQVTM, CDR2 ANQGSEA. Losses at the gene ends were 6 bases for V and 4 bases for J; bases not matched to a gene: 3. The covered CDR3 bases are TGCAGCGTATACAGGGGGCCCACTGAA. This sequence encodes CSVYRGPTE. From start to end, the CDR3 is CSVYRGPTEAFF.

This clone was detected only a few times. The CDR3 here is CASSITGVKDTEAFF. The sequenced CDR3 bases are TGTGCCAGTAGTATCACAGGGGTGAAAGACACTGAA. V and J are TRBV19 and TRBJ1-1; 7 bases map to TRBD1. The CDR3 end is not reached by the read, which stops 3 residues before it; the germline J gene fills it in. The CDR3 loop spans 15 amino acids. The J segment lost 3 bases and the V segment lost 3 bases, leaving 7 bases of the junction unmatched. Germline CDR1 and CDR2: LNHDA and SQIVND (reference sequence).

As for this clone: Coverage ceases 3 residues before the CDR3 finishes, and the germline J gene fills in the end. J is TRBJ2-5 and V is TRBV5-1; either TRBD1 or TRBD2 may fit D (5 bases each). This CDR3 is built from 14 residues. V lost 0 bases, J lost 2 bases, and 8 bases lay in between. Germline CDR1 and CDR2: SGHRS and YFSETQ. CDR3: CASSLERGQETQYF. The DNA read from the CDR3 is TGCGCCAGCAGCTTGGAGAGGGGACAAGAGACC.

This clone was seen repeatedly, ten times or more. One junction end does not reproduce the germline sequence, and a read error may be involved. CDR3 bases read: TGCGCCAGCAGCCAAGGGTGGGACAGGGATGGGTATCAGCCC. As protein: CASSQGWDRDGYQP. The CDR3 in its entirety is CASSQGWDRDGYQPQHF. The V gene is TRBV4-2, the J gene TRBJ1-5, with 9 bases lining up with TRBD1. The CDR3 extends 3 residues past the end of the read, so its final part is completed from the germline J gene. The CDR3 is 17 amino acids. Germline-derived CDR1 and CDR2 are LGHNA and YNFKEQ.

This clone was recorded many times. The sequenced CDR3 bases are TGCGCCAGCAGACCCGTCGGGACTAGAGACAGTGAG. Its protein is CASRPVGTRDSE. The CDR3, in full, reads CASRPVGTRDSEQFF. The V gene is TRBV5-1, the J gene TRBJ2-1, with 8 bases fitting TRBD2. Read coverage stops 3 residues before the CDR3 terminus; the germline J gene supplies the remainder. The germline gives CDR1 SGHRS, CDR2 YFSETQ. The CDR3 loop spans 15 amino acids. With 5 bases clipped from V and 9 bases from J, the junction kept 13 bases outside the gene matches.

Regarding this clone: With the read ending 3 residues before the CDR3 end, the germline J gene is used to fill in that end. The chain combines TRBV19 with TRBJ1-5; the match to TRBD1 covers 12 bases. CDR1 and CDR2 from the germline V gene are LNHDA and SQIVND (reference sequence). V gave up 1 base and J gave up 7 bases; unmatched junction bases: 8. The CDR3 consists of 17 residues. The covered CDR3 bases are TGTGCCAGTAGTATAGGAGGGACAGGGGGCGCGGGGCAGCCC. Translation gives CASSIGGTGGAGQP. The CDR3, in full, reads CASSIGGTGGAGQPQHF.

This clone showed up just a few times. Read coverage stops 3 residues before the CDR3 terminus; the germline J gene supplies the remainder. J is TRBJ2-7 and V is TRBV5-6; unclear D gene. The CDR3 consists of 13 residues. Germline CDR1 reads SGHDT; CDR2 reads YYEEEE. V was shortened by 1 base and J by 1 base, with 6 bases between the two germline ends. The sequenced CDR3 bases are TGTGCCAGCAGCTTGAGGCAGTCCTACGAG. Translating it yields CASSLRQSYE. The CDR3 reads in full as CASSLRQSYEQYF.

The sequenced CDR3 bases are TGTGCCAGTTCACCAGGGGATCTTAGCAATCAGCCC. Its protein product is CASSPGDLSNQP. The complete CDR3 protein is CASSPGDLSNQPQHF. The chain links TRBV2 to TRBJ1-5; D perhaps matches TRBD1 (6 bases). The read halts 3 residues ahead of the CDR3 end, with the missing end drawn from the germline J gene. The CDR3 extends over 15 amino acids. Trimming stripped 9 bases from V and 0 bases from J, with 15 bases between. From germline, CDR1 is SNHLY and CDR2 FYNNEI. The complete variable domain, with remaining parts taken from reference TRBV2 and TRBJ1-5, reads EPEVTQTPSHQVTQMGQEVILRCVPISNHLYFYWYRQILGQKVEFLVSFYNNEISEKSEIFDDQFSVERPDGSNFTLKIRSTKLEDSAMYFCASSPGDLSNQPQHFGDGTRLSIL.

This clone occurred a few times. The CDR3 protein is CASSIDLGVRETQYF. CDR3 DNA, as far as it was read: TGTGCCAGTAGTATAGATCTCGGGGTTCGGGAGACC. The chain combines TRBV19 with TRBJ2-5, with D possibly matching TRBD2 (5 bases). Read data end 3 residues before the CDR3 end; the end is taken from the germline J gene. The CDR3 length is 15 residues. CDR1 and CDR2 from the germline V gene are LNHDA and SQIVND (reference sequence). Trimming stripped 0 bases from V and 5 bases from J, with 13 bases between.

This clone is classed as medium-sized. The CDR3 bases that were read are TGTGCCAGCAGTTTCCTTGGGCGGGACTCCTACGAG. Protein sequence: CASSFLGRDSYE. The whole CDR3 region reads CASSFLGRDSYEQYF. The rearrangement links TRBV27 to TRBJ2-7, with a tentative D call TRBD2 (6 bases). The read halts 3 residues ahead of the CDR3 end, with the missing end drawn from the germline J gene. Germline loops: CDR1 MNHEY, CDR2 SMNVEV (reference sequence). The ends were cut back, 3 bases at V and 0 bases at J, with 12 bases in the middle. The CDR3 is 15 amino acids.

This clone was seen only a few times. From the germline J gene comes the end of the CDR3, since the read stops 3 residues before it. The V gene is TRBV19, the J gene TRBJ1-2; D call uncertain. The germline CDR1 and CDR2 sequences are LNHDA and SQIVND (reference sequence). The CDR3 extends over 13 amino acids. V lost 6 bases to trimming and J lost 1 base, with 9 bases between them. Here the CDR3 reads CASSGFVNYGYTF. The part of the CDR3 DNA that was read is TGTGCCAGTAGCGGGTTCGTTAACTATGGC.